Presented here are 15 T cell receptor beta chains from one specimen sequenced in a study of Graves' ophthalmopathy and Graves' hyperthyroidism (dated by TCRdb to the late 2010s). Sequencer: Illumina HiSeq 2000. For repertoire sequencing, the TCR beta CDR3 regions were amplified from RNA transcripts. The first round was an RT-PCR using HTBI primers with the Qiagen OneStep RT-PCR kit, and this first round was followed by a second-round multiplex PCR, then size selection and purification. TCRdb trimmed public reads at Q25 via fastp, called clones via MiXCR and kept in-frame beta chains. Rows with a matching CDR3 protein are joined into one entry that keeps the most common DNA and genes. A total of about 160,000 distinct CDR3 sequences appear in this sample, around two fifths of them only once. The ten largest clones represent around 5.8% of the sample. What was sequenced was peripheral blood. The receptors derive from a woman between 40 and 50 years old with Graves' ophthalmopathy. Donor details come from another sample of the same person, matched by shared clones.

The V and J genes are TRBV6-1 and TRBJ2-7; D remains unclear. Trimming stripped 7 bases from V and 2 bases from J, with 12 bases between. Germline loops: CDR1 MNHNS, CDR2 SASEGT. The CDR3 has 13 amino acids. The CDR3 DNA reads TGTGCCAGCATGGAACTTTCCCCCTACGAGCAGTACTTC. Residues: CASMELSPYEQYF.

This clonotype has a handful of counts. The rearrangement links TRBV6-2 or TRBV6-3 to TRBJ2-7; TRBD1 or TRBD2 may be the D gene (5 bases each). CDR1 is MNHEY, CDR2 SVGEGT, per germline. The V end lost 0 bases, the J end lost 6 bases, and 12 bases lay between the germline ends. The CDR3 contains 14 residues. This chain's CDR3 is CASSYSRRGGEQYF. In nucleotides, the CDR3 is TGTGCCAGCAGTTACTCGAGACGGGGCGGCGAGCAGTACTTC.

This chain joins TRBV6-5 and TRBJ2-7; TRBD1 might be the D (5 bases). Germline V lookup: CDR1 MNHEY, CDR2 SVGAGI. CDR3 size: 13 residues. Trimming left V 2 bases short and J 3 bases short, with 8 bases between. The CDR3 protein is CASSYPQGYEQYF. In nucleotides, the CDR3 is TGTGCCAGCAGTTACCCGCAGGGCTACGAGCAGTACTTC.

This clonotype was observed many times. The rearrangement uses TRBV28 and TRBJ2-5; perhaps TRBD2 as D (6 bases). The CDR3 runs 12 residues. Trimming took off 10 bases at V and 1 base at J, with 10 bases between the two ends. Germline CDR1 reads MDHEN; CDR2 reads SYDVKM. The CDR3 reads CATTGLQETQYF. CDR3 sequence (DNA): TGTGCCACCACGGGACTCCAAGAGACCCAGTACTTC.

This clonotype was recorded at least ten times. The chain has TRBV6-2 or TRBV6-3 and TRBJ1-3, with unresolved D. The V gene lost 2 bases and the J gene lost 2 bases, with 4 bases spanning the gap. The CDR3 covers 13 residues. CDR1 and CDR2 from the germline V gene are MNHEY and SVGEGT. CDR3 DNA sequence: TGTGCCAGCAGTTACACGACTGGAAACACCATATATTTT. It codes for CASSYTTGNTIYF.

This clonotype has ten or more counts. The chain links TRBV6-2 or TRBV6-3 to TRBJ1-5, with D unresolved. V lost 5 bases to trimming and J lost 5 bases, with 19 bases between them. The germline gives CDR1 MNHEY, CDR2 SVGEGT. The CDR3 covers 16 residues. CDR3: CASSTSGRAGYQPQHF. The CDR3 DNA sequence: TGTGCCAGCAGTACATCAGGACGGGCCGGATATCAGCCCCAGCATTTT.

The chain joins TRBV7-8 to TRBJ1-3; D might be TRBD1 (6 bases). The CDR3 spans 17 residues. V lost 0 bases and J 3 bases, leaving 15 bases between the germline ends. From germline, CDR1 is SGHVS and CDR2 FQNEAQ. CDR3 bases: TGTGCCAGCAGCTTAGCGCGGTCAGGGGAGCGTGGAAACACCATATATTTT. It codes for CASSLARSGERGNTIYF.

The V gene is TRBV12-3 or TRBV12-4, the J gene TRBJ2-7; D is possibly TRBD2 (6 bases). The CDR3 contains 15 residues. Deletions cut 2 bases from V and 1 base from J, with 12 bases between. CDR3 DNA sequence: TGTGCCAGCAGTTTACGGAGCGGACTATCCTACGAGCAGTACTTC. This gives the protein CASSLRSGLSYEQYF.

This chain joins TRBV24-1 and TRBJ2-7; D is perhaps TRBD1 or TRBD2 (5 bases each). Per germline, CDR1 KGHDR and CDR2 SFDVKD. Trimming took 9 bases from V and 1 from J, leaving 6 bases between them. The CDR3 has 11 amino acids. CDR3 in DNA: TGTGCCACCGGGACGTCCTACGAGCAGTACTTC. Translated, it gives CATGTSYEQYF.

This CDR3 reads CAIRWTGGATEAFF. The CDR3 DNA is TGTGCCATCAGGTGGACAGGGGGCGCCACTGAAGCTTTCTTT. The chain has TRBV10-3 and TRBJ1-1, with 11 bases fitting TRBD1. There are 14 residues in the CDR3. V shed 6 bases, J shed 4 bases, and the junction held 4 bases outside the gene matches. Germline values: CDR1 ENHRY, CDR2 SYGVKD.

The chain uses TRBV6-2 or TRBV6-3 and TRBJ1-2, with TRBD1 as a possible D gene (6 bases). Trimming stripped 4 bases from V and 4 bases from J, with 13 bases between. Germline CDR1 and CDR2: MNHEY and SVGEGT. The CDR3 spans 14 residues. CDR3 residues: CASSSLTGPYGYTF. DNA of the CDR3: TGTGCCAGCAGTTCCCTGACAGGCCCCTATGGCTACACCTTC.

V gene TRBV6-5 combines with J gene TRBJ2-7; 11 bases fit TRBD2. Per germline, CDR1 MNHEY and CDR2 SVGAGI. This CDR3 spans 16 amino acids. Germline trimming cut 2 bases from V and 3 bases from J; bases unmatched to any gene: 6. The CDR3 reads CASSYLTSGRVYEQYF. The CDR3 DNA reads TGTGCCAGCAGTTACCTTACTAGCGGGAGAGTCTACGAGCAGTACTTC.

This clonotype was counted ten times or more. The chain carries TRBV28 and TRBJ1-1; D might be TRBD1 (5 bases). Per the germline V gene, CDR1 is MDHEN and CDR2 is SYDVKM. This CDR3 comprises 16 residues. The germline V and J ends were trimmed by 6 bases and 1 base, with 18 bases remaining between them. The CDR3 region is CASRKLGGRGNTEAFF. The CDR3 DNA sequence: TGTGCCAGCAGAAAACTCGGGGGAAGGGGGAACACTGAAGCTTTCTTT.

This CDR3 is CASSSSYNSPLHF. DNA for the CDR3: TGTGCCAGCAGCAGCTCCTATAATTCACCCCTCCACTTT. This chain connects TRBV27 to TRBJ1-6, with D unresolved. CDR1 and CDR2 from the germline V gene are MNHEY and SMNVEV (reference sequence). V was trimmed by 6 bases and J by 0 bases, leaving 3 bases between them. The CDR3 has 13 amino acids.

The chain links TRBV6-2 or TRBV6-3 to TRBJ2-2; no definite D call. The CDR3 length is 16 residues. Germline V gene data show CDR1 as MNHEY and CDR2 as SVGEGT. Trimming shortened V by 5 bases and J by 0 bases, and 13 bases separated the two germline ends. CDR3 DNA: TGTGCCAGCAGTCCCCCGTTAAGAGCGAACACCGGGGAGCTGTTTTTT. Amino acid sequence: CASSPPLRANTGELFF.